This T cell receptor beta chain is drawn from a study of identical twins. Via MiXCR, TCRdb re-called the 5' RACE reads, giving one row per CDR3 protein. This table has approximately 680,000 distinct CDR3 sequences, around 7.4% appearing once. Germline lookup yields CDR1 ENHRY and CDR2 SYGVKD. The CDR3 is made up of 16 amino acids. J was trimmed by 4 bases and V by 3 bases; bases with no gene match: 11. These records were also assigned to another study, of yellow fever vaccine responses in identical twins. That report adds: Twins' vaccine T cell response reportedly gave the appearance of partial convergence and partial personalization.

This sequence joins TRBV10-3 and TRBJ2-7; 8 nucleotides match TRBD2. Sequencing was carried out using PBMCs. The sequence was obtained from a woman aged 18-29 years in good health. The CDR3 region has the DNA TGTGCCATCAGTGATTCAGTGACGGGAGGGCCTTACGAGCAGTACTTC. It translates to CAISDSVTGGPYEQYF.